A single sample gave rise to the 22 T cell receptor beta chains below, sequenced in a study of technical replicates of blood from several donors (dated by TCRdb to 2017 to 2019). The library was made by the immunoSEQ multiplex PCR assay. TCRdb provides this immuneACCESS table in a form limited to in-frame rearrangements. Some clones are lacking; in checked studies, under half of them reflect an unresolved V gene, and why the rest are absent is not known. The table for this sample lists 78,000 or so clones; 91% of them were counted only once. Approximately 0.34% of the sample lies in the top ten. Input material: T cells isolated from PBMCs. Receptors originate from a human donor in good health. Some clones in this sample may be carry-over from other donors' samples.

In its sample, this clone was seen once. The CDR3 region has the DNA TGCGCCAGCAGCGGGACTGCAAGCACAGATACGCAGTATTTT. It is translated as CASSGTASTDTQYF. The J gene is TRBJ2-3, the V gene TRBV5-1, with TRBD2 as a possible D gene (6 bases). The CDR3 is 14 amino acids. CDR1 is SGHRS and CDR2 is YFSETQ in the germline V gene. V was trimmed by 4 bases and J by 0 bases, leaving 9 bases between them.

The chain employs TRBV4-1 and TRBJ2-1, with TRBD2 matching over 10 bases. This CDR3 spans 16 amino acids. V was pared by 8 bases and J by 8 bases, with 15 bases of the junction left unmatched. CDR1 and CDR2 from the germline V gene are MGHRA and YSYEKL. This CDR3 is CASGPERGGFGDEQFF. The CDR3 DNA is TGCGCCAGCGGCCCAGAGCGGGGGGGCTTTGGGGATGAGCAGTTCTTC.

The V and J genes are TRBV11-2 and TRBJ1-3; D gene uncertain. CDR1 is SGHAT, CDR2 FQNNGV, per germline. This CDR3 is 14 amino acids long. The V end lost 3 bases, the J end lost 3 bases, and 9 bases lay between the germline ends. The CDR3 is CASSLSEGGNTIYF. The CDR3 DNA reads TGTGCCAGCAGCTTGTCTGAGGGTGGAAACACCATATATTTT.

V is TRBV19 and J is TRBJ1-2; maybe TRBD1 (6 bases). CDR3 length: 12 amino acids. In germline, CDR1 is LNHDA, CDR2 SQIVND (reference sequence). Trimming removed 8 bases at V and 6 bases at J, with 13 bases between. As DNA, the CDR3 is TGTGCCAGTTTTGGCGGGGGCCATGGCTACACCTTC. It is translated as CASFGGGHGYTF.

The V gene is TRBV4-2, the J gene TRBJ2-3, with D hard to call. The CDR3 is 13 residues long. Germline V gene lookup returns CDR1 LGHNA and CDR2 YNFKEQ. The germline V and J ends were trimmed by 1 base and 5 bases, with 7 bases remaining between them. CDR3 sequence: CASSQGAGDTQYF. CDR3 in DNA: TGTGCCAGCAGCCAAGGGGCTGGAGATACGCAGTATTTT.

The CDR3 coding sequence is TGTGCCAGCAGCTCATGGACTAGCGCGACCTACGAGCAGTACTTC. The encoded protein is CASSSWTSATYEQYF. J is TRBJ2-7 and V is TRBV7-9, with TRBD2 identical over 9 bases. CDR3 length: 15 amino acids. With 4 bases clipped from V and 2 bases from J, the junction kept 6 bases outside the gene matches. Germline CDR1 is SEHNR and CDR2 is FQNEAQ (reference sequence).

This sequence joins TRBV7-2 and TRBJ2-5; tentatively, D is TRBD2 (6 bases). Trimming pared 5 bases from V and 5 bases from J, leaving 12 bases between. This CDR3 comprises 13 residues. CDR1 and CDR2 (germline): SGHTA, FQGNSA. The CDR3 bases are TGTGCCAGCAGCCCCGGAGGAGGGGAGACCCAGTACTTC. Encoded protein: CASSPGGGETQYF.

The genes are TRBV5-1 and TRBJ1-5, with a possible D match to TRBD1 (6 bases). V was pared by 1 base and J by 6 bases, with 14 bases between. Germline-derived CDR1 and CDR2 are SGHRS and YFSETQ. The CDR3 consists of 15 residues. In nucleotides, the CDR3 is TGCGCCAGCAGCTTGTTTCCAGGGGAGGGTCAGCCCCAGCATTTT. Translating it yields CASSLFPGEGQPQHF.

This rearrangement joins TRBV5-8 to TRBJ1-1; D is perhaps TRBD1 (5 bases). Germline V lookup: CDR1 SGHTS, CDR2 YDEGEE. This CDR3 comprises 13 residues. Trimming took off 9 bases at V and 0 bases at J, with 12 bases between the two ends. CDR3 amino acids: CANAGGMNTEAFF. The CDR3 region has the DNA TGTGCCAACGCCGGGGGTATGAACACTGAAGCTTTCTTT.

The V gene is TRBV9, the J gene TRBJ1-2; no definite D call. V was cut by 0 bases and J by 6 bases, with 9 bases left in between. The CDR3 loop spans 13 amino acids. The germline V gene has CDR1 SGDLS and CDR2 YYNGEE. For the CDR3, the DNA is TGTGCCAGCAGCGTAGCTGTCAGTCATGGCTACACCTTC. It yields the protein CASSVAVSHGYTF. The variable domain in full, with the rest retrieved from reference TRBV9 and TRBJ1-2, is DSGVTQTPKHLITATGQRVTLRCSPRSGDLSVYWYQQSLDQGLQFLIQYYNGEERAKGNILERFSAQQFPDLHSELNLSSLELGDSALYFCASSVAVSHGYTFGSGTRLTVV.

The chain has TRBV7-2 and TRBJ1-1; weak D call: TRBD1 (5 bases). The V end was cut by 5 bases, the J end by 6 bases, with 16 bases between. Germline V gene lookup returns CDR1 SGHTA and CDR2 FQGNSA. The CDR3 is 14 amino acids. CDR3 sequence (DNA): TGTGCCAGCAGCCTTATTGGAGGGGACCCTGAAGCTTTCTTT. Translation: CASSLIGGDPEAFF.

This sequence joins TRBV27 and TRBJ2-7; 8 bases are a match to TRBD1. There are 13 residues in the CDR3. The V and J ends lost 7 bases and 5 bases, in that order; junction bases with no gene match: 7. Germline-derived CDR1 and CDR2 are MNHEY and SMNVEV (reference sequence). CDR3: CASTPGGMNEQYF. The CDR3 DNA is TGTGCCAGCACACCAGGGGGCATGAACGAGCAGTACTTC.

In its sample, this clone was seen once. This chain connects TRBV28 to TRBJ2-1; 10 bases align to TRBD2. CDR3 length equals 17 residues. V lost 6 bases, J lost 5 bases, and 13 bases stayed unmatched. The germline gives CDR1 MDHEN, CDR2 SYDVKM. The CDR3 nucleotides read TGTGCCAGCAGCTTGGGGCTAGCGGGAGAACTAAACAATGAGCAGTTCTTC. Protein product: CASSLGLAGELNNEQFF.

This chain uses TRBV14 with TRBJ2-7; 7 bases are a match to TRBD1. Per the germline V gene, CDR1 is SGHDN and CDR2 is FVKESK. The J segment lost 3 bases and the V segment lost 1 base, leaving 9 bases of the junction unmatched. The CDR3 has 16 residues. CDR3 bases: TGTGCCAGCAGCCAAGTTGGGACAGCGTCTCACTACGAGCAGTACTTC. Protein: CASSQVGTASHYEQYF.

V usage is TRBV11-2 and J usage is TRBJ2-4, with 8 bases fitting TRBD1. Germline values: CDR1 SGHAT, CDR2 FQNNGV. This CDR3 has 13 residues. Germline trimming cut 5 bases from V and 15 bases from J; bases unmatched to any gene: 12. CDR3 sequence reads: CASSPTGQAGPYF. The CDR3, as DNA: TGTGCCAGCAGCCCGACGGGACAGGCGGGACCGTACTTC.

The chain uses TRBV6-5 and TRBJ1-2; D is possibly TRBD1 (6 bases). Germline loops: CDR1 MNHEY, CDR2 SVGAGI. With 5 bases removed from V and 8 bases from J, the gap between germline ends came to 18 bases. The CDR3 sequence is 14 residues long. Written as DNA, the CDR3 is TGTGCCAGCAGTAATTTTGGGGGCGTGGGAGGCTACACCTTC. It is translated as CASSNFGGVGGYTF.

This chain connects TRBV10-1 to TRBJ2-7; the match to TRBD2 covers 7 bases. The germline CDR1 and CDR2 sequences are WNHNN and SYGVQD (reference sequence). This CDR3 contains 16 residues. The trim removed 3 bases at V and 2 bases at J, leaving 10 bases unmatched. The CDR3 region is CASSDLRGVSAYEQYF. DNA of the CDR3: TGCGCCAGCAGTGATCTCCGGGGGGTGTCAGCCTACGAGCAGTACTTC.

The CDR3 region is CATSTGQGLKPLHF. The CDR3 DNA reads as TGTGCCACCAGCACGGGACAGGGCTTGAAGCCCCTCCACTTT. This chain uses TRBV15 with TRBJ1-6; 9 nucleotides agree with TRBD1. The CDR3 is 14 residues long. Losses at the gene ends were 4 bases for V and 13 bases for J; bases not matched to a gene: 8. CDR1 and CDR2 from the germline V gene are LNHNV and YYDKDF (reference sequence).

Here the CDR3 reads CASSVDLSGNTIYF. In DNA, the CDR3 is TGCGCCAGCAGCGTGGACTTGTCTGGAAACACCATATATTTT. V and J are TRBV5-1 and TRBJ1-3; no clear D gene. There are 14 residues in the CDR3. From germline, CDR1 is SGHRS and CDR2 YFSETQ. Trimming took 4 bases from V and 1 from J, leaving 9 bases between them.

The chain combines TRBV2 with TRBJ2-2, with TRBD2 matching over 8 bases. The germline gives CDR1 SNHLY, CDR2 FYNNEI. V gave up 5 bases and J gave up 11 bases; unmatched junction bases: 16. This CDR3 has 16 residues. The CDR3 protein is CASSPQAGASFIELFF. In nucleotides, the CDR3 is TGTGCCAGCAGTCCTCAAGCGGGAGCCTCCTTCATTGAGCTGTTTTTT.

Only one count was recorded for this clone. The chain links TRBV7-6 to TRBJ2-7; D gene ambiguous. The V gene lost 5 bases and the J gene lost 2 bases, with 7 bases spanning the gap. Germline V CDR1 and CDR2: SGHVS, FNYEAQ. The CDR3 is 12 residues long. Here the CDR3 reads CASSTTPYEQYF. The CDR3 coding sequence is TGTGCCAGCAGCACGACACCCTACGAGCAGTACTTC.

The chain combines TRBV28 with TRBJ2-5; 8 positions agree with TRBD1. Losses at the gene ends were 11 bases for V and 3 bases for J; bases not matched to a gene: 2. The V gene's germline CDR1 is MDHEN and CDR2 SYDVKM. The CDR3 runs 11 residues. CDR3 DNA sequence: TGTGCCGACAGGGGAAAAGAGACCCAGTACTTC. It encodes CADRGKETQYF.